The entry below describes one T cell receptor (beta chain). Germline CDR1 and CDR2: MNHNS and SASEGT. V gave up 7 bases and J gave up 2 bases, with 11 bases separating them. This CDR3 is 13 amino acids long. PBMCs stored at -80 C, 2 million in total, were the source of the unsorted libraries. TCRdb reprocessed the 5' RACE reads with MiXCR, giving one entry per CDR3 protein. The sample carries 72,000 or so distinct CDR3 sequences, more than 15% recorded once. The sample comes from a study of neurological immune-mediated disorders. Sequences were obtained from PBMCs. The rearrangement links TRBV6-1 to TRBJ2-5; a possible D gene is TRBD1 (8 bases). This TCR derives from a woman between 35 and 50 years old in good health. The DNA of the CDR3 is TGTGCCAGCAACAGGGGGGGTCAAGAGACCCAGTACTTC. Translation: CASNRGGQETQYF.